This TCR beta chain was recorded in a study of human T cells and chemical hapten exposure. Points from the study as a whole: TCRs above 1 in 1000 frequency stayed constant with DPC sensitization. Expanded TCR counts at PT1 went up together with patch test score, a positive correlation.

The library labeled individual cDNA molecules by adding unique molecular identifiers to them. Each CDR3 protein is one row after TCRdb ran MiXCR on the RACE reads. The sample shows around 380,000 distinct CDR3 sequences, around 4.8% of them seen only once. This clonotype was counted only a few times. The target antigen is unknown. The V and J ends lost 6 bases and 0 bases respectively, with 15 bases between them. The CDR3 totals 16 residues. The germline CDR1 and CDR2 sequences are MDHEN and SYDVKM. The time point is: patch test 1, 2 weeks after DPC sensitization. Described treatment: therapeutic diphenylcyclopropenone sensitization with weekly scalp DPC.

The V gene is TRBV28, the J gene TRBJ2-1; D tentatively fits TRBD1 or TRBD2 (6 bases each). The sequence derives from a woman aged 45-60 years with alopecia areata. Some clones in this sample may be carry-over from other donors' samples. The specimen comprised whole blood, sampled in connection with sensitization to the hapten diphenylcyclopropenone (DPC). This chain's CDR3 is CASSPLGGSSYNEQFF. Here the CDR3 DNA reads TGTGCCAGCAGCCCTTTAGGGGGGAGCTCCTACAATGAGCAGTTCTTC.